A single sample is the source of the 24 T cell receptor beta chains below, sequenced in a study of shared clonotypes between healthy human individuals. The protocol was immunoSEQ multiplex PCR, while the TCRdb copy is restricted to in-frame clones and leaves out a portion. The sample lists some 1 million clones, about 75% seen once, with 1.4% to 1.5% in the top ten. Sequencing was performed on memory CD4+ T cells sorted from blood. Subset meaning: CD45RA-negative fraction. The receptor set was obtained from a man in his late teens or twenties in good health.

The chain joins TRBV6-5 to TRBJ2-7; TRBD1 might be the D (6 bases). CDR1 MNHEY and CDR2 SVGAGI come from the germline V gene. Between the trimmed V and J ends, which lost 6 bases and 3 bases, there was a span of 12 bases. CDR3 length equals 13 residues. DNA of the CDR3: TGTGCCAGCAGCTCCGGGACAAACTACGAGCAGTACTTC. This codes for CASSSGTNYEQYF.

J is TRBJ1-2 and V is TRBV28; TRBD1 is a possible D gene (5 bases). There are 11 residues in the CDR3. Per the germline V gene, CDR1 is MDHEN and CDR2 is SYDVKM. The V and J ends lost 3 bases and 12 bases respectively, with 11 bases between them. The DNA of the CDR3 is TGTGCCAGCAGTTTCCGGGGGGAAAACACCTTC. Its protein is CASSFRGENTF.

The rearrangement uses TRBV10-3 and TRBJ2-3; 11 positions match TRBD2. With V trimmed by 0 bases and J by 2 bases, 16 bases remained unmatched. There are 21 residues in the CDR3. CDR1 and CDR2 from the germline V gene are ENHRY and SYGVKD. In DNA, the CDR3 is TGTGCCATCAGTGAGTCTTCTAGCGGGAGGATCCTACTCGATTCCACAGATACGCAGTATTTT. Its translation: CAISESSSGRILLDSTDTQYF.

V usage is TRBV4-1 and J usage is TRBJ1-3, with D possibly TRBD1 on 6 matching bases. The CDR3 is made up of 21 amino acids. Germline CDR1 MGHRA, CDR2 YSYEKL. V was cut by 3 bases and J by 1 base, with 28 bases left in between. This CDR3 reads CASSQQVLGTKSSASGNTIYF. For the CDR3, the DNA is TGCGCCAGCAGCCAGCAGGTTTTAGGGACAAAGTCTTCAGCGTCTGGAAACACCATATATTTT.

This CDR3 reads CASRPTGGETQYF. Here the CDR3 DNA reads TGTGCCAGCAGACCCACAGGGGGAGAGACCCAGTACTTC. J is TRBJ2-5 and V is TRBV11-2; 8 bases agree with TRBD1. V gave up 6 bases and J gave up 4 bases; unmatched junction bases: 4. CDR3 size: 13 residues. From germline, CDR1 is SGHAT and CDR2 FQNNGV.

The chain has TRBV5-4 and TRBJ1-1; 7 positions match TRBD1. Germline CDR1 is SGHNT and CDR2 is YYREEE (reference sequence). The CDR3 extends over 18 amino acids. The V and J ends lost 3 bases and 0 bases, in that order; junction bases with no gene match: 14. The CDR3 nucleotides read TGTGCCAGCAGCTCCCCCCGGCCAGGGGGGGGAATGAACACTGAAGCTTTCTTT. Protein: CASSSPRPGGGMNTEAFF.

The table lists this clone with a count of one. One junction end does not reproduce the germline sequence, and a read error may be involved. V and J are TRBV20-1 and TRBJ1-2; D unresolved. CDR3 length equals 11 residues. Germline-derived CDR1 and CDR2 are DFQATT and SNEGSKA (reference sequence). CDR3 nucleotides: TGCAGTGCTAGTAAAACCGTGGAGGGTGCCTTC. Translation: CSASKTVEGAF.

Comment on this clone: Other DNA sequences in the same sample also yield this CDR3. The chain has TRBV7-2 and TRBJ2-1, with 7 bases aligning to TRBD1. Trimming cost V 5 bases and J 1 base; bases outside gene matches: 2. This CDR3 comprises 14 residues. The germline V gene encodes CDR1 SGHTA and CDR2 FQGNSA. CDR3 protein: CASSPGGSYNEQFF. The CDR3 DNA reads as TGTGCCAGCAGCCCAGGGGGATCCTACAATGAGCAGTTCTTC.

The gene calls are TRBV28 and TRBJ2-7; 9 bases fit TRBD2. This CDR3 has 17 amino acids. The V gene end was trimmed by 1 base and the J gene end by 4 bases; junction bases not matched to a gene: 11. CDR1 is MDHEN, CDR2 SYDVKM, per germline. CDR3 DNA: TGTGCCAGCAGTTTATCGGGTTTGCGGGGGGGCAAGTACGAGCAGTACTTC. This gives the protein CASSLSGLRGGKYEQYF.

The chain couples TRBV5-1 to TRBJ2-2; 13 nucleotides align to TRBD2. Germline V gene data show CDR1 as SGHRS and CDR2 as YFSETQ. The junction had 10 bases not matched to a gene; V was cut back by 7 bases and J by 4 bases. The CDR3 covers 17 residues. CDR3 DNA sequence: TGCGCCAGCGCCCCACTAGCGGGGGGGCCGGGCACCGGGGAGCTGTTTTTT. This codes for CASAPLAGGPGTGELFF.

J is TRBJ2-5 and V is TRBV7-2; 10 positions agree with TRBD2. V gave up 1 base and J gave up 3 bases; unmatched junction bases: 8. The CDR3 contains 17 residues. The germline V gene encodes CDR1 SGHTA and CDR2 FQGNSA. The CDR3 sequence is CASSLEGASGGKETQYF. The DNA for the CDR3 is TGTGCCAGCAGCTTAGAAGGGGCTAGCGGGGGAAAAGAGACCCAGTACTTC.

V usage is TRBV6-5 and J usage is TRBJ2-5, with D tentatively TRBD1 (6 bases). The CDR3 extends over 14 amino acids. The V end was cut by 2 bases, the J end by 2 bases, with 9 bases between. Germline lookup yields CDR1 MNHEY and CDR2 SVGAGI. The CDR3 here is CASSYGRGQETQYF. CDR3 nucleotide sequence: TGTGCCAGCAGTTACGGCAGGGGACAAGAGACCCAGTACTTC.

CDR3 in amino acids: CASSSGRAANEQFF. CDR3 coding DNA: TGTGCCAGCAGCTCCGGTCGGGCAGCCAATGAGCAGTTCTTC. This rearrangement joins TRBV5-6 to TRBJ2-1; D not certain. Between the trimmed V and J ends, which lost 3 bases and 6 bases, there was a span of 13 bases. Germline assignment: CDR1 SGHDT and CDR2 YYEEEE. The length of the CDR3 is 14 residues.

This chain connects TRBV7-6 to TRBJ1-5; the D is unclear. CDR3 length: 12 amino acids. Between the trimmed V and J ends, which lost 5 bases and 3 bases, there was a span of 5 bases. The germline V gene encodes CDR1 SGHVS and CDR2 FNYEAQ. The DNA for the CDR3 is TGTGCCAGCAGCCCCCCCAATCAGCCCCAGCATTTT. Its translation is CASSPPNQPQHF.

The chain uses TRBV30 and TRBJ1-2, with a tentative D call TRBD1 (5 bases). V shed 6 bases and J shed 4 bases, with 18 bases lying between them. The CDR3 runs 14 residues. The germline V gene encodes CDR1 GTSNPN and CDR2 SVGIG (reference sequence). This chain's CDR3 is CACRRAGDFYGYTF. CDR3 nucleotides: TGTGCCTGTCGACGGGCGGGGGACTTCTATGGCTACACCTTC.

This clone came up a few times. J is TRBJ1-5 and V is TRBV5-1; D gene ambiguous. With 3 bases removed from V and 6 bases from J, the gap between germline ends came to 10 bases. Germline CDR1 SGHRS, CDR2 YFSETQ. CDR3 length: 13 amino acids. The CDR3 loop is CASSSFTGQPQHF. DNA for the CDR3: TGCGCCAGCAGCTCATTCACGGGTCAGCCCCAGCATTTT.

As to this clone: The same CDR3 is also encoded by other DNA sequences in this sample. CDR3 DNA: TGTGCCAGCTCACCGGGGTACACTGAAGCTTTCTTT. It specifies CASSPGYTEAFF. The V and J genes are TRBV18 and TRBJ1-1; the D is unclear. Germline V gene data show CDR1 as KGHSH and CDR2 as LQKENI. The CDR3 contains 12 residues. V dropped 3 bases and J dropped 3 bases, with 5 bases sitting between them.

Turning to this clone: This likely reflects a read error, since a far larger clone is one base away. Additional DNA sequences in this sample encode the identical CDR3. The rearrangement uses TRBV5-6 and TRBJ2-2; 10 bases match TRBD1. V was pared by 2 bases and J by 5 bases, with 3 bases of the junction left unmatched. In germline, CDR1 is SGHDT, CDR2 YYEEEE. The CDR3 spans 15 residues. Here the CDR3 reads CASSFRTGGTGELFF. CDR3 nucleotide sequence: TGTGCCAGCAGCTTCCGGACAGGGGGGACCGGGGAGCTGTTTTTT.

To note about this clone: Within the sample, other DNA sequences also encode this same CDR3. The rearrangement links TRBV5-1 to TRBJ2-3; D gene unclear. The CDR3 runs to 13 residues. Looked up from germline, CDR1 is SGHRS and CDR2 is YFSETQ. The germline V and J ends were trimmed by 1 base and 4 bases, with 7 bases remaining between them. The CDR3 spells CASSLPGSDTQYF. For the CDR3, the DNA is TGCGCCAGCAGCTTGCCCGGGTCAGATACGCAGTATTTT. The whole variable domain, filled in from reference TRBV5-1 and TRBJ2-3, reads KAGVTQTPRYLIKTRGQQVTLSCSPISGHRSVSWYQQTPGQGLQFLFEYFSETQRNKGNFPGRFSGRQFSNSRSEMNVSTLELGDSALYLCASSLPGSDTQYFGPGTRLTVL.

V usage is TRBV18 and J usage is TRBJ2-2; a possible D gene is TRBD1 (5 bases). The V end was cut by 0 bases, the J end by 4 bases, with 9 bases between. CDR3 length: 15 residues. In germline, CDR1 is KGHSH, CDR2 LQKENI. The CDR3, as DNA: TGTGCCAGCTCACCACCTATAAGGGGCACCGGGGAGCTGTTTTTT. This sequence encodes CASSPPIRGTGELFF.

The rearrangement joins TRBV25-1 to TRBJ1-6; D is uncertain. Per the germline V gene, CDR1 is MGHDK and CDR2 is SYGVNS. This CDR3 comprises 15 residues. The V end was cut by 1 base, the J end by 6 bases, with 10 bases between. In DNA, the CDR3 is TGTGCCAGCAGTGAATCGATAGGGAGTAATTCACCCCTCCACTTT. This sequence encodes CASSESIGSNSPLHF. The variable domain in full, with the rest retrieved from reference TRBV25-1 and TRBJ1-6, is EADIYQTPRYLVIGTGKKITLECSQTMGHDKMYWYQQDPGMELHLIHYSYGVNSTEKGDLSSESTVSRIRTEHFPLTLESARPSHTSQYLCASSESIGSNSPLHFGNGTRLTVT.

The chain carries TRBV2 and TRBJ2-7; D gene unclear. There are 12 residues in the CDR3. Trimming took 5 bases from V and 4 from J, leaving 9 bases between them. Germline lookup yields CDR1 SNHLY and CDR2 FYNNEI. Here the CDR3 reads CASSIQIYEQYF. The DNA for the CDR3 is TGTGCCAGCAGTATTCAGATTTACGAGCAGTACTTC.

The rearrangement links TRBV5-1 to TRBJ1-6; unclear D gene. The CDR3 is 17 residues long. V was shortened by 3 bases and J by 0 bases, with 13 bases between the two germline ends. Per germline, CDR1 SGHRS and CDR2 YFSETQ. CDR3 sequence (DNA): TGCGCCAGCAGCTCGAACGGGGTTAGCTCCTATAATTCACCCCTCCACTTT. The encoded protein is CASSSNGVSSYNSPLHF.

V gene TRBV6-1 combines with J gene TRBJ1-3; TRBD1 is a possible D gene (5 bases). V lost 8 bases to trimming and J lost 4 bases, with 15 bases between them. The CDR3 is 14 amino acids. The germline V gene encodes CDR1 MNHNS and CDR2 SASEGT. CDR3 residues: CASLRGSGGNTIYF. The CDR3 region has the DNA TGTGCCAGCTTGCGGGGGTCAGGGGGAAACACCATATATTTT.